This T cell receptor (beta chain) stems from a study of blood T cell repertoires in COVID-19. Background on the study: Acute-phase and convalescent COVID-19 samples originated in the United States, Italy and Spain.

The method was immunoSEQ multiplex PCR; TCRdb's version includes in-frame clones alone and lacks a portion of them. The repertoire holds 150,000 to 200,000 clones, with 86% as singletons. Trimming left V 5 bases short and J 4 bases short, with 15 bases between. The CDR3 consists of 15 residues. Germline CDR1 and CDR2: MNHEY and SVGAGI. Sequencing was carried out using peripheral blood. V usage is TRBV6-5 and J usage is TRBJ1-5, with D tentatively TRBD1 (5 bases). The clonotype was recovered from a woman aged 60-75 years with COVID-19, enrolled during active disease. Here the CDR3 DNA reads TGTGCCAGCAGTCCGGGGGGAGGGAAAAATCAGCCCCAGCATTTT. This sequence encodes CASSPGGGKNQPQHF.